Sequencing of this TCR beta chain was carried out in a study of cytomegalovirus exposure and HLA in healthy donors. 13 Jbeta primers and 60 Vbeta primers were used for the PCR. The repertoire was sequenced with immunoSEQ multiplex PCR; TCRdb's copy has only in-frame clones and lacks some. The repertoire holds about 140,000 clones, with 79% as singletons. This clone was seen only a few times. As yet, its antigen is unknown. General study results and limits: A later analysis found common viral pathogens apparently linked to several of the most significant clusters. The productive fraction for most TCR beta V segments was about 87% or about 30% in an earlier analysis. Within a later analysis, the majority of CMV-associated TCR beta chains appeared HLA-restricted.

This CDR3 is 11 amino acids long. Germline CDR1 SQVTM, CDR2 ANQGSEA. The rearrangement joins TRBV29-1 to TRBJ1-1; D remains ambiguous. Sequenced material: PBMCs. The receptor comes from a female donor in good health and CMV-seronegative. CDR3: CLAHWDTEAFF. The CDR3 region has the DNA TGCCTAGCTCACTGGGACACTGAAGCTTTCTTT.